This T cell receptor beta chain was found in a study of OX40 agonist ivuxolimab in advanced cancers. Study in general: Clinicians treated patients with ivuxolimab, an agonistic anti-OX40 (CD134) antibody. Earlier treatment with anti-PD-1, anti-PD-L1 or anti-CTLA-4 was permitted, and about 40% had received some.

With autoimmune disease history or systemic immunosuppression, patients were excluded. CDR3 length: 14 residues. V lost 4 bases, J lost 5 bases, and 15 bases lay in between. Germline assignment: CDR1 LNHDA and CDR2 SQIVND (reference sequence). This table comes from immunoSEQ multiplex PCR, and its TCRdb copy is limited to in-frame clones, with some not included. Of 100,000 to 150,000 clones listed, approximately 90% are singletons. The gene calls are TRBV19 and TRBJ2-7, with TRBD1 as a possible D gene (6 bases). The sample here was CD4+ or CD8+ T cells sorted from blood, taken in a trial of the OX40 agonist ivuxolimab. This TCR was recovered from an adult with an advanced solid tumor such as melanoma, head and neck, liver or kidney cancer. CDR3 amino acids: CASSTGTLSHEQYF. In DNA, the CDR3 is TGTGCCAGTAGTACCGGGACATTATCTCACGAGCAGTACTTC.